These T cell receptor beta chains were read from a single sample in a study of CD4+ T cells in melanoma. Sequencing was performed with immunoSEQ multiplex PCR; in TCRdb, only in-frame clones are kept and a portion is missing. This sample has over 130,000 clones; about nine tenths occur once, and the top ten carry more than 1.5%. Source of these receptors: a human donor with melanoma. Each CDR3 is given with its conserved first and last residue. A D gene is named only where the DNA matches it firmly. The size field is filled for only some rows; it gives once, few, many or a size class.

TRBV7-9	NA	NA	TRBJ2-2	TGTGCCAGCAGCCCAGAGGTTGACACCGGGGAGCTGTTTTTT	CASSPEVDTGELFF
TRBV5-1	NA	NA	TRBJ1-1	TGCGCCAGCAGCTTGGGGGGAGGAAACACTGAAGCTTTCTTT	CASSLGGGNTEAFF
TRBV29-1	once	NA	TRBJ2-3	TGCAGCGGCGTTGGCGGGAAGTTAAGAACAGATACGCAGTATTTT	CSGVGGKLRTDTQYF
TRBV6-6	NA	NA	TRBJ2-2	TGTGCCAGCACCTATACGGGGACCGGGGAGCTGTTTTTT	CASTYTGTGELFF
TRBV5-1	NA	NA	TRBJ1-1	TGCGCCAGCAGCCCGGGAGATAGGAACACTGAAGCTTTCTTT	CASSPGDRNTEAFF
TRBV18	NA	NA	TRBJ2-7	TGTGCCAGCTCACCACAGGACTACGAGCAGTACTTC	CASSPQDYEQYF
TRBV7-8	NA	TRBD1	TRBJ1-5	TGTGCCAGCAGCTTAACCAGGACAGGCCGCCAGCCCCAGCATTTT	CASSLTRTGRQPQHF
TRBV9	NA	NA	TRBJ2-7	TGTGCCAGCAGCGAAACCGCAGGGGTCGGCGAGCAGTACTTC	CASSETAGVGEQYF
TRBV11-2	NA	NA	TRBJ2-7	TGTGCCAGCAGATTGACGGGCACCTACGAGCAGTACTTC	CASRLTGTYEQYF
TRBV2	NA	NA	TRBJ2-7	TGTGCCAGCATGTCTCAGGAATCCTCCTACGAGCAGTACTTC	CASMSQESSYEQYF
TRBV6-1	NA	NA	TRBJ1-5	TGTGCCAGCAGTGCGACATTCGGACCAAGCAATCAGCCCCAGCATTTT	CASSATFGPSNQPQHF
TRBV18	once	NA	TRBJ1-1	TGTGCCAGCTCACCAATCAAGGACAGCGAAGCTTTCTTT	CASSPIKDSEAFF
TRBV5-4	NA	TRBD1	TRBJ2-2	TGTGCCAGCAGCGTGACAGGGTCCGGGGAGCTGTTTTTT	CASSVTGSGELFF
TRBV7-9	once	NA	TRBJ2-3	TGTGCCAGCAGCTTAGTTGGTAGCTTCGTTCCCGATACGCAGTATTTT	CASSLVGSFVPDTQYF
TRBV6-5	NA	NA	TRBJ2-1	TGTGCCAGCCGCTCCCAAGTCCGGTCCTACAATGAGCAGTTCTTC	CASRSQVRSYNEQFF
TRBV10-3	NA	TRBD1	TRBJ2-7	TGTGCCATCATGGGTGGGACAGCCTACGAGCAGTACTTC	CAIMGGTAYEQYF